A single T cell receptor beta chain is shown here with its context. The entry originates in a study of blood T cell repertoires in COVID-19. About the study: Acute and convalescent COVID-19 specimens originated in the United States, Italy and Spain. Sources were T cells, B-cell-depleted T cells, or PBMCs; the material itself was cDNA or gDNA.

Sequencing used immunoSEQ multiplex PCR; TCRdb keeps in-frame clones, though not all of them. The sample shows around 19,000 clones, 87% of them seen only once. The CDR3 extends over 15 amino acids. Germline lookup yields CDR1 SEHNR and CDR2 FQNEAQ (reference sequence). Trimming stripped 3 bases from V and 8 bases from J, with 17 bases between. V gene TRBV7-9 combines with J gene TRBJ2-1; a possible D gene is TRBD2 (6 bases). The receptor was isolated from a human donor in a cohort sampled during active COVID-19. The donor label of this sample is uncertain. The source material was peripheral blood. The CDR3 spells CASSFAGGEGDEQFF. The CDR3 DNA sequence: TGTGCCAGCAGCTTTGCCGGGGGAGAGGGAGATGAGCAGTTCTTC.